This TCR beta chain emerged from a study of T cell repertoires in cytomegalovirus infection. Each CDR3 protein gets one entry after TCRdb re-called the reads with MiXCR. The sample carries roughly 860,000 distinct CDR3 sequences, approximately 30% recorded once. Whole-study results and caveats: Ex vivo, HLA-C-restricted CMV-specific TCR beta clonotypes prevailed over the rest of the response.

This clonotype was found many times. Its target is unknown. Sample: cultured CD8+ T cells from PBMCs, taken from culture after CMV antigen stimulation. The receptor comes from a human donor in good health (CMV status not recorded). Some clones in this sample may be carry-over from other donors' samples.

The CDR3 region has the DNA TGTGCCAGCAGTTTGGGGGACGATGAGCAGTTCTTC. Protein sequence: CASSLGDDEQFF. The chain couples TRBV12-3 or TRBV12-4 to TRBJ2-1; the D gene could be TRBD1 or TRBD2 (5 bases each). CDR3 length: 12 residues. The V end was cut by 3 bases, the J end by 8 bases, with 8 bases between.